This T cell receptor (beta chain) was obtained from a study of T cells in Graves' hyperthyroidism and ophthalmopathy. Study information: The blood sample was taken at first diagnosis, before treatment began.

Researchers amplified the TCR beta CDR3 regions from RNA transcripts. Primed by the HTBI set, a first-round RT-PCR was run on the TCR CDR3. TCRdb analysed the multiplex PCR reads with MiXCR anew, one entry per CDR3 protein. In the table there are about 380,000 distinct CDR3 sequences, approximately 13% of which are singletons. This clonotype was detected ten times or more. Its target is not known. Whole-study results and caveats: The majority of expanded thyroid clonotypes above 0.001 also appeared in blood. Ophthalmopathy onset followed model prediction by a median around six months. Through a model of 13 V-J features, ophthalmopathy was separated from stable hyperthyroidism.

The CDR3 is made up of 15 amino acids. Germline CDR1 is MNHNS and CDR2 is SASEGT. Trimming removed 7 bases from V and 3 bases from J; junction bases left unmatched: 8. Sequencing was done on a sample of blood. This TCR derives from a young man with Graves' hyperthyroidism that later progressed to Graves' ophthalmopathy. V gene TRBV6-1 combines with J gene TRBJ2-3, with 9 bases matching TRBD1. For the CDR3, the DNA is TGTGCCAGCATTCGCGAAGGGACAGGGACAGATACGCAGTATTTT. It codes for CASIREGTGTDTQYF.